The TCR beta chain described here comes from a study of blood T cell repertoires in COVID-19. Study summary: T cells, B-cell-depleted T cells, or PBMCs provided the cDNA or gDNA that served as material.

As originally analysed: Amplification from reference gene primers served as the basis for estimated nucleated cell counts. Generated by immunoSEQ multiplex PCR, the TCRdb table keeps only in-frame clones and is missing some. The V and J calls and clone size come from that table; D and trimming were worked out from the DNA. The repertoire has about 140,000 clones, 84% of them found once; the top ten carry 4%. This sequence was found in a woman in her fifties or sixties with acute or convalescent COVID-19. Sample: peripheral blood.

This chain's CDR3 is CASSKGWGLKGNQPQHF. CDR3 in DNA: TGTGCCAGCAGCAAAGGATGGGGGCTGAAGGGCAATCAGCCCCAGCATTTT. The gene calls are TRBV21-1 and TRBJ1-5; the table assigns TRBD1, which was not confirmed against the DNA. TRBV21-1 is deemed a pseudogene. The CDR3 loop spans 17 amino acids.